This record looks at one T cell receptor (beta chain) sequence and its context. Its antigen remains unknown. Sequencing used immunoSEQ multiplex PCR; TCRdb keeps in-frame clones, though not all of them. Of around 60,000 clones in the sample, more than 85% were seen once. The CDR3 is 13 amino acids. Trimming took 5 bases from V and 1 from J, leaving 3 bases between them. Germline lookup yields CDR1 LNHNV and CDR2 YYDKDF (reference sequence). This record comes from a study of OX40 agonist ivuxolimab in advanced cancers. Notes on the study in general: In general, CD8+ T cells held more expanded clones than CD4+ did, on average.

Collection of blood occurred at baseline, at cycle 4 day 1, and at cycle 7 day 1. The J gene is TRBJ2-6, the V gene TRBV15, with D unclear. Source: CD4+ or CD8+ T cells sorted from blood, taken in a trial of the OX40 agonist ivuxolimab. This clonotype was sampled from an adult with an advanced solid tumor such as melanoma, head and neck, liver or kidney cancer. Here the CDR3 DNA reads TGTGCCACCAGCGTTTCTGGGGCCAACGTCCTGACTTTC. It yields the protein CATSVSGANVLTF.